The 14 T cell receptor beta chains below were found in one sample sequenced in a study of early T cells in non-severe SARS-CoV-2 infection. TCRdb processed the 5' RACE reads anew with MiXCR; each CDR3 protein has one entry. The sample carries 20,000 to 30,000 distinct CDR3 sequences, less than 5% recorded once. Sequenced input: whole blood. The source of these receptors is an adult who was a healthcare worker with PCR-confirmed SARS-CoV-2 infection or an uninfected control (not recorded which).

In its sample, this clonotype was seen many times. CDR3 loop: CASSVRQGNYGYTF. As DNA, the CDR3 is TGCGCCAGCAGCGTCAGGCAGGGAAACTATGGCTACACCTTC. V is TRBV5-1 and J is TRBJ1-2, with D perhaps TRBD1 (5 bases). Trimming removed 4 bases at V and 2 bases at J, with 12 bases between. Germline V lookup: CDR1 SGHRS, CDR2 YFSETQ. The CDR3 covers 14 residues. Together with reference TRBV5-1 and TRBJ1-2, the CDR3 gives the full variable domain: KAGVTQTPRYLIKTRGQQVTLSCSPISGHRSVSWYQQTPGQGLQFLFEYFSETQRNKGNFPGRFSGRQFSNSRSEMNVSTLELGDSALYLCASSVRQGNYGYTFGSGTRLTVV.

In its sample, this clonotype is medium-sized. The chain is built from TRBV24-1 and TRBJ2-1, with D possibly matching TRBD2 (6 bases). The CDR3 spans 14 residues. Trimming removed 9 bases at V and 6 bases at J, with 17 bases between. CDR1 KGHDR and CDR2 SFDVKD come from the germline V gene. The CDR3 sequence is CATSGTPVGNEQFF. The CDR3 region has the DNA TGTGCCACCTCTGGGACTCCAGTGGGCAATGAGCAGTTCTTC.

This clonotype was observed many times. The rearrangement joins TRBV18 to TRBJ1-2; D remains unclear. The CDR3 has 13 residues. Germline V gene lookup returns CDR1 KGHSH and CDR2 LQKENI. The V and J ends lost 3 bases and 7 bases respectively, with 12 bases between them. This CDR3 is CASSPDTASGYTF. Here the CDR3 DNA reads TGTGCCAGCTCACCCGACACCGCCAGTGGCTACACCTTC. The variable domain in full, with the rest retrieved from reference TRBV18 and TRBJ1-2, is NAGVMQNPRHLVRRRGQEARLRCSPMKGHSHVYWYRQLPEEGLKFMVYLQKENIIDESGMPKERFSAEFPKEGPSILRIQQVVRGDSAAYFCASSPDTASGYTFGSGTRLTVV.

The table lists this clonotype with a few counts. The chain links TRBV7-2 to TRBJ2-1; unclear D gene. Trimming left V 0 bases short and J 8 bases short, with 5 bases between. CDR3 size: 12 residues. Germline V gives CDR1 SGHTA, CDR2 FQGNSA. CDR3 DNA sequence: TGTGCCAGCAGCTTAGCCGGCCATGAGCAGTTCTTC. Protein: CASSLAGHEQFF.

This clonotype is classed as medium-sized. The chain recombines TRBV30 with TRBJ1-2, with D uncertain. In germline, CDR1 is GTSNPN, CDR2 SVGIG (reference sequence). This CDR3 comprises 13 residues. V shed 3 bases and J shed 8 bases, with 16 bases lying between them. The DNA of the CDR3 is TGTGCCTGGAGCGCCAAGGGCGCAGGAGGCTACACCTTC. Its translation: CAWSAKGAGGYTF.

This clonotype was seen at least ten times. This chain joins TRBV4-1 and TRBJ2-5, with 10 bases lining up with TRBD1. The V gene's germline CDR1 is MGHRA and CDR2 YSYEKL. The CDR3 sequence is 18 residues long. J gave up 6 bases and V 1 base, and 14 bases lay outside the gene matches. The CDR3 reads CASSQVPLGQGRGKTQYF. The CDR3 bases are TGCGCCAGCAGCCAAGTACCCCTGGGACAGGGGCGGGGGAAGACCCAGTACTTC.

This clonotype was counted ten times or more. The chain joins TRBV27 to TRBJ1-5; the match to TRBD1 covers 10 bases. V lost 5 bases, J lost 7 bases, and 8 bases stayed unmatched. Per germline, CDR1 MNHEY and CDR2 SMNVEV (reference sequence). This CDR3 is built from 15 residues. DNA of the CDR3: TGTGCCAGCAGTCTCACGGGGACAGGGGAGCAGCCCCAGCATTTT. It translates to CASSLTGTGEQPQHF.

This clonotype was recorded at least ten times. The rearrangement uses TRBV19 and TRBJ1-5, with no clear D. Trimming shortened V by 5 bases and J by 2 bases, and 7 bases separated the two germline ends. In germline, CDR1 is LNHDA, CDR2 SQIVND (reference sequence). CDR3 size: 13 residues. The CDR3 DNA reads TGTGCCAGTAGTCCGAGGGGCAATCAGCCCCAGCATTTT. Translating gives CASSPRGNQPQHF.

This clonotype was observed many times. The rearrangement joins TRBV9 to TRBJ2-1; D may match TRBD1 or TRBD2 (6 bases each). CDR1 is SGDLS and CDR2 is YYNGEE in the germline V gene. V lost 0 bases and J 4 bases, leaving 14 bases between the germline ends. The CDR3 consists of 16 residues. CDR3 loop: CASSVVGGSRYNEQFF. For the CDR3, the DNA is TGTGCCAGCAGCGTAGTGGGGGGCAGTAGGTACAATGAGCAGTTCTTC.

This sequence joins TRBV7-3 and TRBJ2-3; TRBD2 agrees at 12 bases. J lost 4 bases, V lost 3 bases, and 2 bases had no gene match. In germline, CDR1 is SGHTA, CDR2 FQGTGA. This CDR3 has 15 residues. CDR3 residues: CASSFRLAGADTQYF. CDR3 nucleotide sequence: TGTGCCAGCAGCTTCCGACTAGCGGGGGCAGATACGCAGTATTTT.

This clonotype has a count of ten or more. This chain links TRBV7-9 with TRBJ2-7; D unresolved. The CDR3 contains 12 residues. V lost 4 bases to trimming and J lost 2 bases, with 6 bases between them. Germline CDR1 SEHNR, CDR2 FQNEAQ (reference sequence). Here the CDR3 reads CASSSGTYEQYF. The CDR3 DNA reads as TGTGCCAGCAGCTCGGGTACCTACGAGCAGTACTTC.

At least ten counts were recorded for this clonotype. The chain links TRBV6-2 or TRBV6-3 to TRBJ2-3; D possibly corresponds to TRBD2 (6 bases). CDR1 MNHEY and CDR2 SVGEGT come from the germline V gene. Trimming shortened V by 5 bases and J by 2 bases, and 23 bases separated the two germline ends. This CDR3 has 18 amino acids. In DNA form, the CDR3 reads TGTGCCAGCAGTCTAATCCTCCGGGAGTTGCTCCCCACAGATACGCAGTATTTT. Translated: CASSLILRELLPTDTQYF.

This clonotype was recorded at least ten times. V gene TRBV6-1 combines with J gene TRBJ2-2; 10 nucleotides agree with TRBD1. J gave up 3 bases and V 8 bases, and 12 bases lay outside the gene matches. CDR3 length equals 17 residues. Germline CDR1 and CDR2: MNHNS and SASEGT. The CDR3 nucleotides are TGTGCCAGCGGATGGGATGACAGGGGGCTGGACACCGGGGAGCTGTTTTTT. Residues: CASGWDDRGLDTGELFF.

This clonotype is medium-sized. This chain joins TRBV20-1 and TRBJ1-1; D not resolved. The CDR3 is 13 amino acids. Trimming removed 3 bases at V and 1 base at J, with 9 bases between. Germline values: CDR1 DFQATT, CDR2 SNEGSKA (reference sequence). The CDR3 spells CSASPSSNTEAFF. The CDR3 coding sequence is TGCAGTGCTAGTCCTTCATCGAACACTGAAGCTTTCTTT.